This T cell receptor beta chain emerged from a study of blood T cell repertoires in COVID-19. Study overall: The origin of the acute and convalescent COVID-19 samples was the United States, Italy and Spain.

The table came from immunoSEQ multiplex PCR; TCRdb's copy has only in-frame clones and leaves some out. The repertoire consists of around 200,000 clones, with approximately 88% occurring once and the leading ten covering approximately 3%. V lost 3 bases and J 5 bases, leaving 13 bases between the germline ends. This CDR3 comprises 14 residues. Germline CDR1 LNHDA, CDR2 SQIVND (reference sequence). Membership in each cohort depended on participant-reported clinical history. Donors in Cohort 3 counted as recovered after two negative PCRs, clearance, or symptom resolution. The sample was PBMCs or T cells enriched from blood (not recorded which). The rearrangement joins TRBV19 to TRBJ2-5; tentatively, D is TRBD1 (5 bases). This sequence originates from a woman in her twenties or thirties who had recovered from COVID-19. CDR3 amino acids: CASSIQGLGETQYF. The CDR3 DNA reads TGTGCCAGTAGTATTCAGGGCCTCGGGGAGACCCAGTACTTC.